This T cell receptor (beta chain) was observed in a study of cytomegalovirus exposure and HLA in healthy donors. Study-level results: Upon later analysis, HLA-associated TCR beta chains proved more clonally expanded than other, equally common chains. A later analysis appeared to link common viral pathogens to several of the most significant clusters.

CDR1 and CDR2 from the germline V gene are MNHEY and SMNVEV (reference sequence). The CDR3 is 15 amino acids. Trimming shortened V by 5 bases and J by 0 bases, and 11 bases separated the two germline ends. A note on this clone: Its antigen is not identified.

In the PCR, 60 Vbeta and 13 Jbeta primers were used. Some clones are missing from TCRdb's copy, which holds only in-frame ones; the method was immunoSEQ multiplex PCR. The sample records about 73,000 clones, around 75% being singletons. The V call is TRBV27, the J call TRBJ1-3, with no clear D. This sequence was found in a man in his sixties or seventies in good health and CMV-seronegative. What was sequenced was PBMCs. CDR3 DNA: TGTGCCAGCAGTCCCCGACACCACTCTGGAAACACCATATATTTT. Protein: CASSPRHHSGNTIYF.